This paragraph covers one T cell receptor beta chain sequence. These data belong to a study of blood T cell repertoires in COVID-19. Turning to the study itself: The cDNA or gDNA used as material had been derived from T cells, B-cell-depleted T cells, or PBMCs.

The CDR3 covers 17 residues. CDR1 and CDR2 (germline): LGHNA, YSLEER. J lost 3 bases, V lost 1 base, and 8 bases had no gene match. Repertoires were generated with immunoSEQ multiplex PCR, while TCRdb's copy carries only in-frame clones and drops some. The profile shows under 400,000 clones, about 86% of them singletons. This chain uses TRBV4-3 with TRBJ1-4, with 7 nucleotides matching TRBD1. The sequenced sample was PBMCs or T cells enriched from blood (not recorded which). The TCR comes from a woman aged 40 to 50 with acute COVID-19. The CDR3, as DNA: TGCGCCAGCAGCCAAGCTTCCACCGGGACAGCTAATGAAAAACTGTTTTTT. As protein: CASSQASTGTANEKLFF.